This is a list of T cell receptor beta chains from one sample in a study of cytomegalovirus exposure and HLA in healthy donors. Data came from immunoSEQ multiplex PCR; TCRdb stores just in-frame clones and leaves some out. Of about 260,000 clones detected, less than 95% appear once; the ten largest clones hold approximately 3.1%. The sample was PBMCs. These receptors all come from a woman aged 30 to 39 in good health and CMV-seronegative. Both conserved end residues are part of each CDR3. D genes are given only for firm matches. The size of a clone is reported for some rows only, either as once, few or many, or as a class for expanded clones.

j_gene | abundance | v_gene | d_gene | CDR3nt | CDR3aa
TRBJ2-4 | . | TRBV11-3 | . | TGTGCCAGCAGCTTAGTCTCCGCTAGCCAAAACATTCAGTACTTC | CASSLVSASQNIQYF
TRBJ2-3 | . | TRBV6-5 | TRBD2 | TGTGCCAGCAGCTCAAATCTAGCGGGGACAGATACGCAGTATTTT | CASSSNLAGTDTQYF
TRBJ2-1 | once | TRBV4-2 | . | TGTGCCAGCAGCCGGGGAAATGAGCAGTTCTTC | CASSRGNEQFF
TRBJ1-1 | . | TRBV28 | TRBD1 | TGTGCCAGCAGTCATGGACAGGGGGTCGGGAGCTCTGAAGCTTTCTTT | CASSHGQGVGSSEAFF
TRBJ2-1 | . | TRBV9 | TRBD1 | TGTGCCAGCAGCCCGGGACAGGGGGTGGCTGAGCAGTTCTTC | CASSPGQGVAEQFF
TRBJ2-7 | . | TRBV19 | TRBD1 | TGTGCCAGTAAAGAGACAGGGACCTACGAGCAGTACTTC | CASKETGTYEQYF
TRBJ2-1 | . | TRBV2 | TRBD2 | TGTGCCACCCTCGGACTAGCGGGAGTTAATTTTGAGCAGTTCTTC | CATLGLAGVNFEQFF
TRBJ1-5 | . | TRBV7-2 | TRBD1 | TGTGCCAGCAGCTTAGCTGGGACAGCTGGGCCCCAGCATTTT | CASSLAGTAGPQHF
TRBJ1-5 | . | TRBV28 | . | TGTGCCAGCAGCCACGGGACGAAAGGCAATCAGCCCCAGCATTTT | CASSHGTKGNQPQHF
TRBJ2-6 | . | TRBV6-5 | . | TGTGCCAGCAGTTACTCAGGGGAAGCTGGGGCCAACGTCCTGACTTTC | CASSYSGEAGANVLTF
TRBJ2-7 | . | TRBV7-9 | TRBD1 | TGTGCCAGCACCCCGGGACAGGGCTACGAGCAGTACTTC | CASTPGQGYEQYF
TRBJ2-3 | . | TRBV7-3 | TRBD1 | TGTGCCAGCAGCCGACAGGGGGTGGTCACAGATACGCAGTATTTT | CASSRQGVVTDTQYF
TRBJ2-1 | . | TRBV11-3 | . | TGTGCCAGCAGCTTAAACAATGAGCAGTTCTTC | CASSLNNEQFF
TRBJ1-4 | few | TRBV10-2 | . | TGCGCCAGCAGTGAGTCCCTCCTGGCGGGAAAACTGTTTTTT | CASSESLLAGKLFF
TRBJ1-1 | few | TRBV19 | . | TGTGCCAGTAGTTACGGGAACACTGAAGCTTTCTTT | CASSYGNTEAFF
TRBJ1-1 | . | TRBV13 | . | TGTGCCAGCAGCTTATCCTTGGACACTGAAGCTTTCTTT | CASSLSLDTEAFF
TRBJ2-7 | . | TRBV13 | . | TGTGCCAGCAGCGCGAAACCGGGGGAGCAGTACTTC | CASSAKPGEQYF
TRBJ2-7 | . | TRBV5-1 | . | TGCGCCAGCAGCCTCGGGATCTACTACGAGCAGTACTTC | CASSLGIYYEQYF
TRBJ2-3 | . | TRBV11-1 | TRBD2 | TGTGCCAGCAGCCCTATAGCGGGGAGGTGGGATACGCAGTATTTT | CASSPIAGRWDTQYF
TRBJ1-4 | . | TRBV11-3 | . | TGTGCCAGCAGCTTCTTTCGAGGGTTCCATTCGAAAAAACTGTTTTTT | CASSFFRGFHSKKLFF
TRBJ2-3 | . | TRBV9 | . | TGTGCCAGCAGCGGCGCTGCGGATTTGACGCAGTATTTT | CASSGAADLTQYF
TRBJ2-1 | . | TRBV11-3 | TRBD2 | TGTGCCAGCAGGTGGACTAGCGGGAGCTCCTACAATGAGCAGTTCTTC | CASRWTSGSSYNEQFF
TRBJ2-7 | . | TRBV5-6 | TRBD1 | TGTGCCAGCAGCCTGGGACAGGGTTCCTACGAGCAGTACTTC | CASSLGQGSYEQYF
TRBJ2-1 | . | TRBV15 | TRBD2 | TGTGCCACCAGCAGAGCCGGTGCGGGAGTTAGGAATGAGCAGTTCTTC | CATSRAGAGVRNEQFF
TRBJ1-2 | few | TRBV10-3 | . | TGTGCCATCATGCCCGGGAATAACTATGGCTACACCTTC | CAIMPGNNYGYTF
TRBJ1-1 | many | TRBV7-9 | TRBD1 | TGTGCCTTCTCCGGAGGACAGGGGGACACTGAAGCTTTCTTT | CAFSGGQGDTEAFF
TRBJ2-7 | . | TRBV7-9 | TRBD2 | TGTGCCAGCAGCCTCGGGACTAGCGACCCCTACGAGCAGTACTTC | CASSLGTSDPYEQYF
TRBJ2-3 | . | TRBV27 | . | TGTGCCAGCCTCTCCGCGGGTACGCAGTATTTT | CASLSAGTQYF
TRBJ2-1 | . | TRBV4-2 | . | TGTGCCAGCAGCCAAGAGGGACTTCAGGCCTACAATGAGCAGTTCTTC | CASSQEGLQAYNEQFF
TRBJ1-4 | . | TRBV14 | . | TGTGCCAGCCTACGTCCTTCAGGGGCGGATGAAAAACTGTTTTTT | CASLRPSGADEKLFF
TRBJ2-7 | . | TRBV14 | TRBD2 | TGTGCCAGCAGCCCGCTGAAGGCGGGAGTCCTCTCCTACGAGCAGTACTTC | CASSPLKAGVLSYEQYF
TRBJ2-2 | . | TRBV27 | . | TGTGCCAGCAGTCCGATAACTACCGGGGAGCTGTTTTTT | CASSPITTGELFF
TRBJ2-7 | . | TRBV5-5 | TRBD1 | TGTGCCAGCAGCCCGCAGGGGGCTACCTACGAGCAGTACTTC | CASSPQGATYEQYF
TRBJ1-3 | . | TRBV10-3 | . | TGTGCCACCGGGCGCGAGGGAACCGGAAACACCATATATTTT | CATGREGTGNTIYF
TRBJ1-2 | . | TRBV25-1 | TRBD1 | TGTGCCAGCAGGTCCTCAACCGGGACAGTTAACTATGGCTACACCTTC | CASRSSTGTVNYGYTF
TRBJ2-1 | once | TRBV5-4 | TRBD1 | TGTGCCAGCAGCACCGGACAGGGGGCGAGGGTCTCCTACAATGAGCAGTTCTTC | CASSTGQGARVSYNEQFF
TRBJ2-2 | . | TRBV9 | . | TGTGCCAGCAGCGGTAAGACTATGAACACCGGGGAGCTGTTTTTT | CASSGKTMNTGELFF
TRBJ1-3 | . | TRBV4-3 | . | TGCGCCAGCAGCCAAGATAAGGAAAACACCATATATTTT | CASSQDKENTIYF
TRBJ1-2 | . | TRBV5-6 | . | TGTGCCAGCAGCTTTTGGACAGAAGAGGATGGCTACACCTTC | CASSFWTEEDGYTF
TRBJ2-5 | . | TRBV6-6 | . | TGTGCCAGCAGTTTATATTTCCAAGAGACCCAGTACTTC | CASSLYFQETQYF
TRBJ2-7 | few | TRBV5-6 | TRBD1 | TGTGCCAGCAGCCGCTCCCGGACAGGGTTAGGCTACGAGCAGTACTTC | CASSRSRTGLGYEQYF
TRBJ1-1 | . | TRBV29-1 | TRBD1 | TGCAGCGTTGGCGGGACAGCTGGAAACACTGAAGCTTTCTTT | CSVGGTAGNTEAFF
TRBJ2-5 | . | TRBV4-2 | . | TGTGCCAGCAGCCAAGAGGGGTCTTTTGGGAGCCAAGAGACCCAGTACTTC | CASSQEGSFGSQETQYF
TRBJ1-2 | . | TRBV13 | . | TGTGCCAGCAGCGTCGGGACTCGGGGCTACACCTTC | CASSVGTRGYTF
TRBJ2-5 | . | TRBV2 | TRBD2 | TGTGCCAGCAGTGAAGGCGCTAGCGGGATCCAAGAGACCCAGTACTTC | CASSEGASGIQETQYF
TRBJ1-1 | . | TRBV9 | . | TGTGCCAGCAGCCGCGGGACGGCTGAAGCTTTCTTT | CASSRGTAEAFF
TRBJ1-3 | . | TRBV13 | TRBD1 | TGTGCCAGCAGCTCCGCTCTGGACAGGTCTGGAAACACCATATATTTT | CASSSALDRSGNTIYF
TRBJ2-5 | . | TRBV6-6 | . | TGTGCCAGCTGCAAAACGGGCTGGAAGGAGACCCAGTACTTC | CASCKTGWKETQYF
TRBJ2-7 | . | TRBV9 | TRBD1 | TGTGCCAGCAGCCCCCGGACAGGGGAATCCTACGAGCAGTACTTC | CASSPRTGESYEQYF
TRBJ2-2 | . | TRBV9 | TRBD2 | TGTGCCAGCAGCGCCCTGACTAGCGGGAGTGGCACCGGGGAGCTGTTTTTT | CASSALTSGSGTGELFF
TRBJ1-5 | once | TRBV28 | . | TGTGCCAGCAGTTTGGGGACCGATCAAGGAGCCCAGCATTTT | CASSLGTDQGAQHF
TRBJ1-5 | . | TRBV4-3 | . | TGCGCCAGCAGCCAGAGCATGGGGCTGCCCAATCAGCCCCAGCATTTT | CASSQSMGLPNQPQHF
TRBJ2-7 | . | TRBV7-9 | . | TGTGCCAGCAGCCCCGAGGGGTCCTACGAGCAGTACTTC | CASSPEGSYEQYF
TRBJ1-1 | . | TRBV29-1 | . | TGCAGCGCCACCGGTTCGGGCACTGAAGCTTTCTTT | CSATGSGTEAFF
TRBJ2-7 | few | TRBV2 | TRBD1 | TGTGCCAGCAGGGGCGACAGGGGAGTTTCCTACGAGCAGTACTTC | CASRGDRGVSYEQYF
TRBJ2-2 | . | TRBV5-1 | . | TGCGCCAGCAGCTTGACAGCGGGGAACACCGGGGAGCTGTTTTTT | CASSLTAGNTGELFF